One and the same sample provided the 21 T cell receptor beta chains below, sequenced in a study of blood T cell repertoires in COVID-19. The table came from immunoSEQ multiplex PCR; TCRdb's copy has only in-frame clones and leaves some out. Among 200,000 to 250,000 clones listed, roughly 88% were seen once. Sequenced material: peripheral blood. All receptors derive from a man in his fifties with active or convalescent COVID-19.

This clone came up once. The chain links TRBV5-6 to TRBJ2-7; D remains unclear. Germline-derived CDR1 and CDR2 are SGHDT and YYEEEE. Trimming took 0 bases from V and 3 from J, leaving 10 bases between them. The CDR3 length is 14 residues. The CDR3 DNA sequence: TGTGCCAGCAGCTTGGACAGTCCAGTCTACGAGCAGTACTTC. This encodes CASSLDSPVYEQYF. Full variable domain (outside the CDR3, taken from reference TRBV5-6 and TRBJ2-7): DAGVTQSPTHLIKTRGQQVTLRCSPKSGHDTVSWYQQALGQGPQFIFQYYEEEERQRGNFPDRFSGHQFPNYSSELNVNALLLGDSALYLCASSLDSPVYEQYFGPGTRLTVT.

The chain links TRBV5-4 to TRBJ2-3, with 13 bases identical to TRBD2. Trimming cost V 1 base and J 0 bases; bases outside gene matches: 11. CDR3 length: 20 amino acids. From germline, CDR1 is SGHNT and CDR2 YYREEE (reference sequence). CDR3 in amino acids: CASSLYPPLAGGRSTDTQYF. As DNA, the CDR3 is TGTGCCAGCAGCTTGTATCCTCCACTAGCGGGGGGGAGGAGCACAGATACGCAGTATTTT.

CDR3 amino acids: CASSLDRDTEAFF. In DNA, the CDR3 is TGTGCCAGCAGTCTCGACAGGGATACTGAAGCTTTCTTT. The chain carries TRBV4-2 and TRBJ1-1; 7 nucleotides line up with TRBD1. Germline CDR1 and CDR2: LGHNA and YNFKEQ. This CDR3 is 13 amino acids long. With V trimmed by 6 bases and J by 5 bases, 6 bases remained unmatched.

J is TRBJ2-7 and V is TRBV24-1, with 9 bases fitting TRBD1. Trimming cost V 12 bases and J 4 bases; bases outside gene matches: 18. CDR1 is KGHDR, CDR2 SFDVKD, per germline. The CDR3 runs 16 residues. DNA of the CDR3: TGTGCCGTGCGTCCCTTAACAGGGGGCCTTATTTACGAGCAGTACGTC. Its protein is CAVRPLTGGLIYEQYV.

This clone was counted at least ten times. CDR3 in amino acids: CASSSPGLAGFTGELFF. The CDR3 region has the DNA TGTGCCAGCAGCTCTCCGGGACTAGCGGGCTTTACCGGGGAGCTGTTTTTT. V is TRBV7-6 and J is TRBJ2-2, with 12 bases aligning to TRBD2. There are 17 residues in the CDR3. The V gene's germline CDR1 is SGHVS and CDR2 FNYEAQ. V trimming: 4 bases; J trimming: 5 bases; junction bases outside the gene matches: 8.

The chain combines TRBV2 with TRBJ2-4; TRBD1 aligns across 7 bases. J gave up 1 base and V 2 bases, and 2 bases lay outside the gene matches. Germline V lookup: CDR1 SNHLY, CDR2 FYNNEI. This CDR3 is 15 amino acids long. In DNA form, the CDR3 reads TGTGCCAGCAGTGAACTGGGACAGGCCAAAAACATTCAGTACTTC. Amino acid sequence: CASSELGQAKNIQYF.

This CDR3 is CASSQVGKTSDNEQFF. CDR3 DNA sequence: TGCGCCAGCAGCCAAGTGGGGAAAACTAGCGACAATGAGCAGTTCTTC. V and J are TRBV4-1 and TRBJ2-1; 7 positions match TRBD2. CDR3 size: 16 residues. V lost 1 base to trimming and J lost 5 bases; unmatched junction nucleotides: 8. CDR1 is MGHRA, CDR2 YSYEKL, per germline.

The V gene is TRBV19, the J gene TRBJ1-4; 9 bases match TRBD1. The CDR3 totals 15 residues. Germline lookup yields CDR1 LNHDA and CDR2 SQIVND (reference sequence). The V and J ends lost 7 bases and 8 bases, in that order; junction bases with no gene match: 11. CDR3 DNA: TGTGCCAGTACGGACCGGGGACAGGGTTTGGAAAAACTGTTTTTT. Translation: CASTDRGQGLEKLFF.

The rearrangement uses TRBV18 and TRBJ2-5, with 12 bases fitting TRBD2. CDR3 length: 14 residues. Trimming cost V 8 bases and J 0 bases; bases outside gene matches: 1. Germline loops: CDR1 KGHSH, CDR2 LQKENI. The CDR3, as DNA: TGTGCCAGCCGACTAGCGGGGGACCAAGAGACCCAGTACTTC. As protein: CASRLAGDQETQYF.

This chain links TRBV4-3 with TRBJ2-3, with a possible D match to TRBD2 (6 bases). Germline CDR1 LGHNA, CDR2 YSLEER. The germline V and J ends were trimmed by 4 bases and 6 bases, with 11 bases remaining between them. This CDR3 is 13 amino acids long. The DNA of the CDR3 is TGCGCCAGCAGCCGGGACTTTGGGGATACGCAGTATTTT. Its protein is CASSRDFGDTQYF.

The CDR3 DNA sequence: TGTGCCACCAGCAGTTTTGGACAGAGGAACACTGAAGCTTTCTTT. Protein: CATSSFGQRNTEAFF. This chain links TRBV15 with TRBJ1-1; D possibly corresponds to TRBD1 (6 bases). The CDR3 is made up of 15 amino acids. Germline CDR1 and CDR2: LNHNV and YYDKDF (reference sequence). V gave up 3 bases and J gave up 1 base, with 12 bases separating them. Filled out from reference TRBV15 and TRBJ1-1, the complete variable domain reads DAMVIQNPRYQVTQFGKPVTLSCSQTLNHNVMYWYQQKSSQAPKLLFHYYDKDFNNEADTPDNFQSRRPNTSFCFLDIRSPGLGDTAMYLCATSSFGQRNTEAFFGQGTRLTVV.

This sequence joins TRBV7-2 and TRBJ2-1; the match to TRBD1 covers 12 bases. The CDR3 runs 15 residues. Germline V lookup: CDR1 SGHTA, CDR2 FQGNSA. Unmatched junction bases numbered 10, after V lost 6 bases and J lost 10 bases. Here the CDR3 DNA reads TGTGCCAGCAGACCGACCGGGACAGGGGGCAGGGAGCAGTTCTTC. Residues: CASRPTGTGGREQFF.

The J gene is TRBJ1-2, the V gene TRBV7-2; D may be TRBD1 (6 bases). This CDR3 comprises 14 residues. The V gene lost 5 bases and the J gene lost 6 bases, with 16 bases spanning the gap. Per germline, CDR1 SGHTA and CDR2 FQGNSA. The CDR3 region has the DNA TGTGCCAGCAGCCGCGCGGGGGGCGCGGATGGCTACACCTTC. It specifies CASSRAGGADGYTF.

In DNA form, the CDR3 reads TGTGCCAGCTTGCTCCGTCTGAGCTCCTATAATTCACCCCTCCACTTT. It codes for CASLLRLSSYNSPLHF. The genes are TRBV2 and TRBJ1-6, with D unclear. The CDR3 consists of 16 residues. Between the trimmed V and J ends, which lost 8 bases and 0 bases, there was a span of 14 bases. The germline CDR1 and CDR2 sequences are SNHLY and FYNNEI.

The chain recombines TRBV27 with TRBJ2-3, with 9 bases lining up with TRBD2. The germline CDR1 and CDR2 sequences are MNHEY and SMNVEV (reference sequence). The V segment lost 5 bases and the J segment 7 bases; nucleotides outside the gene matches: 10. This CDR3 has 15 residues. CDR3 sequence: CASSVMGLAGNTQYF. CDR3 nucleotide sequence: TGTGCCAGCAGTGTGATGGGGCTAGCGGGGAATACGCAGTATTTT.

This chain joins TRBV28 and TRBJ2-4; the D is unclear. This CDR3 region has 14 residues. V was shortened by 6 bases and J by 3 bases, with 12 bases between the two germline ends. CDR1 MDHEN and CDR2 SYDVKM come from the germline V gene. In DNA form, the CDR3 reads TGTGCCAGCAGGCCCCCACTGTTCAAAAACATTCAGTACTTC. It translates to CASRPPLFKNIQYF.

This chain uses TRBV20-1 with TRBJ1-5; 9 bases map to TRBD1. The trim removed 6 bases at V and 11 bases at J, leaving 5 bases unmatched. Germline CDR1 DFQATT, CDR2 SNEGSKA (reference sequence). The CDR3 sequence is 11 residues long. CDR3 in DNA: TGCAGTGCAGCCAGACAGGGGGCCCAGCATTTT. This gives the protein CSAARQGAQHF.

V and J are TRBV7-2 and TRBJ2-3; 10 nucleotides agree with TRBD2. Germline V gene sequence: CDR1 SGHTA, CDR2 FQGNSA. V gave up 5 bases and J gave up 6 bases; unmatched junction bases: 5. This CDR3 contains 14 residues. The DNA of the CDR3 is TGTGCCAGCAGCCTCCCGGGACTAGCGGATACGCAGTATTTT. This encodes CASSLPGLADTQYF.

The rearrangement links TRBV5-4 to TRBJ1-2; D unclear. The CDR3 contains 13 residues. Germline loops: CDR1 SGHNT, CDR2 YYREEE (reference sequence). Trimming stripped 5 bases from V and 2 bases from J, with 10 bases between. The CDR3 sequence: CASSSAGNYGYTF. DNA of the CDR3: TGTGCCAGCAGTTCCGCGGGGAACTATGGCTACACCTTC.

A note on this clone: Germline and junction disagree at one end, which may indicate a read error. The J gene is TRBJ1-2, the V gene TRBV7-3, with 10 nucleotides matching TRBD1. Germline CDR1 reads SGHTA; CDR2 reads FQGTGA. This CDR3 has 14 amino acids. CDR3 loop: CASSLTGTGDGYTF. The CDR3 DNA follows: TGTGCCAGCAGCCTAACGGGGACAGGGGATGGCTACACCTTC.

The gene calls are TRBV15 and TRBJ1-5, with D possibly being TRBD1 (6 bases). Deletions cut 1 base from V and 0 bases from J, with 13 bases between. The germline CDR1 and CDR2 sequences are LNHNV and YYDKDF (reference sequence). This CDR3 spans 17 amino acids. CDR3 region: CATSRGTDSYSNQPQHF. The CDR3 bases are TGTGCCACCAGCAGAGGGACAGACTCGTATAGCAATCAGCCCCAGCATTTT.